These 4 T cell receptor beta chains share one sample of origin, sequenced in a study of blood T cell repertoires in COVID-19. Profiled with immunoSEQ multiplex PCR; TCRdb holds only in-frame clones, not every one. The sample has under 200,000 clones; just under 80% are singletons. The sequencing input was peripheral blood. These receptors were taken from a man aged 70-80 years with active or convalescent COVID-19.

The chain carries TRBV28 and TRBJ2-5; 8 nucleotides align to TRBD2. V lost 4 bases to trimming and J lost 5 bases; unmatched junction nucleotides: 9. This CDR3 has 15 amino acids. The germline V gene encodes CDR1 MDHEN and CDR2 SYDVKM. This chain's CDR3 is CASSSGGASWETQYF. In DNA, the CDR3 is TGTGCCAGCAGTTCCGGGGGGGCTAGCTGGGAGACCCAGTACTTC.

This chain links TRBV28 with TRBJ1-6; 7 bases fit TRBD1. The germline gives CDR1 MDHEN, CDR2 SYDVKM. The V gene end was trimmed by 3 bases and the J gene end by 7 bases; junction bases not matched to a gene: 3. This CDR3 has 14 residues. The CDR3 coding sequence is TGTGCCAGCAGTTTGGGGGACAGAAATTCACCCCTCCACTTT. It encodes CASSLGDRNSPLHF. Full variable domain (remainder filled in from reference TRBV28 and TRBJ1-6): DVKVTQSSRYLVKRTGEKVFLECVQDMDHENMFWYRQDPGLGLRLIYFSYDVKMKEKGDIPEGYSVSREKKERFSLILESASTNQTSMYLCASSLGDRNSPLHFGNGTRLTVT.

The CDR3 here is CASSLGQDYEQYF. The CDR3 region has the DNA TGTGCCAGCAGCTTAGGACAGGACTACGAGCAGTACTTC. V is TRBV7-3 and J is TRBJ2-7; 7 nucleotides align to TRBD1. The CDR3 covers 13 residues. Trimming removed 2 bases from V and 3 bases from J; junction bases left unmatched: 1. Germline CDR1 SGHTA, CDR2 FQGTGA.

Note on this clone: Other DNA sequences in this sample translate to the same CDR3. The chain recombines TRBV5-1 with TRBJ2-1, with TRBD1 matching over 10 bases. J was trimmed by 7 bases and V by 0 bases; bases with no gene match: 1. CDR3 length: 14 residues. CDR1 and CDR2 (germline): SGHRS, YFSETQ. The CDR3 is CASSLGTGGNEQFF. The CDR3 DNA reads as TGCGCCAGCAGCTTGGGGACAGGGGGAAATGAGCAGTTCTTC.